This T cell receptor beta chain originates from a study of blood T cell repertoires in COVID-19. As for the study in general: Each recovered donor of Cohort 3 presented with two negative PCRs, clearance, or symptom resolution. Nucleic acid was either cDNA or gDNA, and it came from T cells, B-cell-depleted T cells, or PBMCs. COVID-19 samples collected from the United States, Italy and Spain covered acute and convalescent phases.

Measured with immunoSEQ multiplex PCR; TCRdb has only the in-frame clones, and not every one. Among 210,000 or so clones listed, less than 90% were seen once. The CDR3 contains 14 residues. Germline V lookup: CDR1 KGHSH, CDR2 LQKENI. V was pared by 2 bases and J by 5 bases, with 10 bases between. V is TRBV18 and J is TRBJ1-5, with D hard to call. Sequencing input: PBMCs or T cells enriched from blood (not recorded which). This clonotype was obtained from a woman between 50 and 59 years old in a cohort exposed to, infected with or recovered from COVID-19 (not recorded which). CDR3 loop: CASSPGQSDQPQHF. The DNA for the CDR3 is TGTGCCAGCTCACCAGGGCAGTCCGATCAGCCCCAGCATTTT. Looking up the rest from reference TRBV18 and TRBJ1-5 gives the full variable domain: NAGVMQNPRHLVRRRGQEARLRCSPMKGHSHVYWYRQLPEEGLKFMVYLQKENIIDESGMPKERFSAEFPKEGPSILRIQQVVRGDSAAYFCASSPGQSDQPQHFGDGTRLSIL.